This T cell receptor (beta chain) appears in the sequencing data of a study of control samples from healthy donors and cancer patients. After removal of 0 bases from V and 2 bases from J, the junction contained 1 base not matched to a gene. The length of the CDR3 is 15 residues. Germline CDR1 MDHEN, CDR2 SYDVKM. The count of this clone is one. Produced via immunoSEQ multiplex PCR; TCRdb's table is partial and in-frame only. The top ten clones hold 1.5% to 2% of a sample with 120,000 or so clones, about 90% of them seen once. The clonotype originates from a man between 18 and 29 years old in good health. The chain has TRBV28 and TRBJ2-7; 10 bases line up with TRBD1. Specimen: blood. This CDR3 is CASSLWGTGAYEQYF. CDR3 nucleotide sequence: TGTGCCAGCAGTTTATGGGGGACAGGGGCCTACGAGCAGTACTTC.